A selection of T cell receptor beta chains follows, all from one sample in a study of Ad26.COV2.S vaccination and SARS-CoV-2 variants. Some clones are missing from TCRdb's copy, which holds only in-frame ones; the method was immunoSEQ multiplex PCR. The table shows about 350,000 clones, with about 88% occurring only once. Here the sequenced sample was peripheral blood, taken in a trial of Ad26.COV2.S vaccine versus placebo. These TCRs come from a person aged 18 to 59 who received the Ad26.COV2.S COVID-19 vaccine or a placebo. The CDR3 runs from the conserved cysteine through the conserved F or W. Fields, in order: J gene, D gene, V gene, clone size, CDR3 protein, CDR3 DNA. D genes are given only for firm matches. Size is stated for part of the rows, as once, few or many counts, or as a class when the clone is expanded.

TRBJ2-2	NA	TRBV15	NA	CATTSTLWGNEGAGELFF	TGTGCCACCACCTCCACTTTATGGGGAAACGAAGGCGCCGGGGAGCTGTTTTTT
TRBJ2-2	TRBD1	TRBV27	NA	CASSLSQLGTANTGELFF	TGTGCCAGCAGTTTATCTCAATTAGGGACAGCGAACACCGGGGAGCTGTTTTTT
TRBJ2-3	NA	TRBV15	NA	CATSRGNRESDTQYF	TGTGCCACCAGCAGAGGTAACAGGGAATCCGATACGCAGTATTTT
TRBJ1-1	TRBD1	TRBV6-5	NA	CASTGQGEAFF	TGTGCCAGCACCGGACAGGGGGAAGCTTTCTTT
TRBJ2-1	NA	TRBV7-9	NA	CATKGWDPEQFF	TGTGCCACGAAGGGCTGGGATCCTGAGCAGTTCTTC
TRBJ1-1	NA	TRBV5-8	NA	CASSLVAFF	TGTGCCAGCAGCTTGGTGGCTTTCTTT
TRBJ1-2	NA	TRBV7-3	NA	CASSSTDKTYGYTF	TGTGCCAGCAGCTCCACGGACAAAACGTATGGCTACACCTTC
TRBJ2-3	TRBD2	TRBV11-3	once	CASSLRGGTSEDTQYF	TGTGCCAGCAGCTTACGGGGGGGGACTAGCGAAGATACGCAGTATTTT
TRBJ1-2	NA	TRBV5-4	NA	CASSPEGRRLANYGYTF	TGTGCCAGCAGCCCCGAAGGTAGGCGTCTGGCTAACTATGGCTACACCTTC
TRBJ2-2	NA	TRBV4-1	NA	CASSHEGHNTGELFF	TGCGCCAGCAGCCACGAGGGCCATAACACCGGGGAGCTGTTTTTT
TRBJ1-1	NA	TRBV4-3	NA	CASSQETAGLNTEAFF	TGCGCCAGCAGCCAAGAGACAGCAGGCTTGAACACTGAAGCTTTCTTT
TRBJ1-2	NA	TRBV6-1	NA	CASSEAGADYGYTF	TGTGCCAGCAGTGAAGCGGGGGCAGACTATGGCTACACCTTC
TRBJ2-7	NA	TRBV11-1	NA	CASSLQGSYEQYF	TGTGCCAGCAGCCTACAGGGCTCCTACGAGCAGTACTTC
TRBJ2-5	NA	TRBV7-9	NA	CASSLEGDPQETQYF	TGTGCCAGCAGCTTAGAAGGAGACCCTCAAGAGACCCAGTACTTC
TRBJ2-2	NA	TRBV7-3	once	CASSLHPGNTGELFF	TGTGCCAGCAGCTTACATCCGGGGAACACCGGGGAGCTGTTTTTT
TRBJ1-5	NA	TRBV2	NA	CASRKTESNQPQHF	TGTGCCAGCAGGAAGACAGAGTCCAATCAGCCCCAGCATTTT
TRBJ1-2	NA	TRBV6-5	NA	CASSYSAEASGYTF	TGTGCCAGCAGTTACTCAGCCGAGGCCTCTGGCTACACCTTC
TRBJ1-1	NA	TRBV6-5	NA	CASGRGPTFEAFF	TGTGCCAGCGGGCGGGGGCCGACTTTTGAAGCTTTCTTT